This T cell receptor (beta chain) appears in the sequencing data of a study of T cell responses to AZD1222 COVID-19 vaccine. Study outcomes and limitations: Spike regions recognized by vaccine-associated CD4 TCRs spanned the protein, led by 160-218 and 743-854. Just a handful of people given AZD1222 tested seropositive at baseline. Increased Spike-specific TCR breadth and depth were observed after two AZD1222 doses.

In regard to this clone: Its target is unknown.

The CDR3 runs 11 residues. V was pared by 10 bases and J by 9 bases, with 8 bases of the junction left unmatched. Germline CDR1 is SNHLY and CDR2 is FYNNEI. Method: immunoSEQ multiplex PCR; TCRdb's copy keeps in-frame clones and lacks some. Among some 170,000 clones listed, over 85% were seen once. The V gene is TRBV2, the J gene TRBJ1-1, with 7 nucleotides matching TRBD1. Source: peripheral blood, taken on day 0 of AZD1222 vaccination. This receptor was obtained from an adult in good health. CDR3 sequence: CAKNRQGKAFF. Here the CDR3 DNA reads TGTGCCAAAAATAGACAGGGCAAAGCTTTCTTT.